This is a list of T cell receptor beta chains from one sample in a study of human thymus T cells. This table comes from immunoSEQ multiplex PCR, and its TCRdb copy is limited to in-frame clones, with some not included. The table has tens of thousands of clones, 95% to 98% seen once. The sample was thymus tissue. Receptors originate from a boy under two years old with a congenital heart defect but otherwise immunologically healthy. CDR3s include the opening cysteine and the closing phenylalanine or tryptophan. Each record gives: D gene, J gene, V gene, clone size, CDR3 protein, CDR3 DNA. The D gene is left open where the match is weak. Size values are once, few and many counts, or a class for expanded clones, and some rows have none.

NA	TRBJ2-5	TRBV29-1	NA	CSVVVGEGAQYF	TGCAGCGTTGTGGTGGGGGAGGGGGCCCAGTACTTC
NA	TRBJ2-6	TRBV14	NA	CASSQEKRAWAGANVLTF	TGTGCCAGCAGCCAAGAGAAGCGGGCCTGGGCTGGGGCCAACGTCCTGACTTTC
NA	TRBJ1-1	TRBV6-1	NA	CASSFPGYAGEAFF	TGTGCCAGCAGCTTTCCGGGGTATGCGGGTGAAGCTTTCTTT
NA	TRBJ2-1	TRBV7-2	NA	CASNAGEQFF	TGTGCCAGCAACGCTGGTGAGCAGTTCTTC
NA	TRBJ2-7	TRBV11-2	NA	CASSLGGTDEQYF	TGTGCCAGCAGCTTAGGCGGGACAGACGAGCAGTACTTC
TRBD2	TRBJ2-6	TRBV19	NA	CASSASNGLAGAGANVLTF	TGTGCCAGTAGTGCCTCAAATGGACTAGCGGGAGCTGGGGCCAACGTCCTGACTTTC
TRBD1	TRBJ1-5	TRBV28	NA	CASIPLRGLLAPSNQPQHF	TGTGCCAGCATTCCTTTGAGGGGGCTGCTCGCTCCGAGCAATCAGCCCCAGCATTTT
NA	TRBJ1-3	TRBV14	NA	CASSRESGNTIYF	TGTGCCAGCAGCCGGGAATCTGGAAACACCATATATTTT
NA	TRBJ1-1	TRBV5-1	NA	CASSLVVRRLNTEAFF	TGCGCCAGCAGCTTGGTAGTTAGACGGCTGAACACTGAAGCTTTCTTT
TRBD2	TRBJ2-5	TRBV7-9	once	CASSPDGLAAWQETQYF	TGTGCCAGCAGCCCCGACGGACTAGCGGCGTGGCAAGAGACCCAGTACTTC
NA	TRBJ1-6	TRBV10-3	NA	CAIKTASYNSPLHF	TGTGCCATCAAGACAGCAAGCTATAATTCACCCCTCCACTTT
TRBD2	TRBJ2-3	TRBV19	NA	CASSGSGGTDTQYF	TGTGCCAGTAGTGGTAGCGGGGGCACAGATACGCAGTATTTT
NA	TRBJ1-2	TRBV29-1	NA	CSVEFQGGYGYTF	TGCAGCGTTGAATTCCAGGGCGGGTATGGCTACACCTTC
NA	TRBJ1-4	TRBV25-1	NA	CASTDRSNEKLFF	TGTGCCAGCACCGACAGGAGTAATGAAAAACTGTTTTTT
TRBD1	TRBJ2-7	TRBV7-9	NA	CASSLKGEPGQGMAYEQYF	TGTGCCAGCAGCCTAAAGGGGGAACCAGGACAGGGGATGGCGTACGAGCAGTACTTC
TRBD2	TRBJ2-4	TRBV19	NA	CASSSSGGFLAKNIQYF	TGTGCCAGTAGCTCTAGCGGGGGGTTCCTAGCCAAAAACATTCAGTACTTC
NA	TRBJ2-2	TRBV7-2	NA	CASSPRRGTGELFF	TGTGCCAGCAGCCCCCGGCGGGGCACCGGGGAGCTGTTTTTT
NA	TRBJ2-3	TRBV6-6	NA	CASSEDEFTDTQYF	TGTGCCAGCTCCGAGGATGAATTCACAGATACGCAGTATTTT
NA	TRBJ1-1	TRBV14	NA	CASSQDNGPLELNTEAFF	TGTGCCAGCAGCCAAGATAATGGGCCCCTCGAACTGAACACTGAAGCTTTCTTT
NA	TRBJ1-2	TRBV18	NA	CASSRKEPHKLTGDDGYTF	TGTGCCAGCTCACGGAAAGAACCTCATAAGTTGACAGGAGATGATGGCTACACCTTC
TRBD1	TRBJ1-1	TRBV6-5	NA	CASYGTGVVRSEAFF	TGTGCCAGCTATGGGACAGGGGTGGTCCGTTCTGAAGCTTTCTTT
NA	TRBJ1-3	TRBV11-2	NA	CASSLDRGSAGWGNTIYF	TGTGCCAGCAGCTTAGATCGTGGCTCGGCAGGGTGGGGAAACACCATATATTTT
TRBD1	TRBJ1-4	TRBV11-2	NA	CASSLDTGHRGVNEKLFF	TGTGCCAGCAGCTTAGATACGGGGCACAGGGGGGTTAATGAAAAACTGTTTTTT
NA	TRBJ1-5	TRBV28	NA	CASSFFWQPYSNQPQHF	TGTGCCAGCAGTTTTTTTTGGCAGCCTTATAGCAATCAGCCCCAGCATTTT
TRBD1	TRBJ1-5	TRBV19	NA	CASNNRDRGHPSNQPQHF	TGTGCCAGTAACAACCGGGACAGGGGGCACCCTAGCAATCAGCCCCAGCATTTT